This TCR beta chain came from a study of T cell responses to AZD1222 COVID-19 vaccine. Study-wide points: In all cases, repertoires were sampled only after the peak T cell response. Spike as a whole was targeted by vaccine-associated CD4 TCRs, dominant at 160-218 and 743-854.

Note on this clone: Its antigen remains unidentified.

The CDR3 sequence is 14 residues long. V was shortened by 0 bases and J by 3 bases, with 7 bases between the two germline ends. The germline V gene encodes CDR1 SGHRS and CDR2 YFSETQ. Repertoires were generated with immunoSEQ multiplex PCR, while TCRdb's copy carries only in-frame clones and drops some. Among more than 95,000 clones listed, around 88% were seen once. The rearrangement uses TRBV5-1 and TRBJ1-5; D is unclear. The sequences come from peripheral blood, collected on day 0 of AZD1222 vaccination. This sequence originates from an adult in good health. This CDR3 is CASSLGQNNQPQHF. In nucleotides, the CDR3 is TGCGCCAGCAGCTTGGGGCAGAACAATCAGCCCCAGCATTTT.